This T cell receptor beta chain was identified during a study of Graves' ophthalmopathy and Graves' hyperthyroidism. Study conclusions and caveats: Most thyroid-expanded clonotypes exceeding 0.001 frequency were also found in blood.

Other autoimmune diseases, uncontrolled infections, pregnancy or lactation excluded patients from enrollment. The diagnostic workup employed clinical symptoms, serum thyroxine, TRAb, thyroid ultrasound and orbital computed tomography. PBMCs were obtained from 8.5 to 10 ml of fresh peripheral blood. Notes on this clonotype: The target antigen is unknown.

This CDR3 region has 13 residues. With 3 bases removed from V and 6 bases from J, the gap between germline ends came to 11 bases. Amplifying from RNA transcripts, the study obtained TCR beta CDR3 regions. Second-round multiplex PCR came after a first-round RT-PCR that employed HTBI primers. TCRdb re-called the multiplex PCR reads with MiXCR, one entry per CDR3 protein. The sample carries 650,000 to 900,000 distinct CDR3 sequences, 35% to 50% recorded once. The chain employs TRBV12-3 or TRBV12-4 and TRBJ1-2; D ambiguous. The receptor's source is an adult man with Graves' ophthalmopathy. The sample consisted of peripheral blood. The CDR3 DNA follows: TGTGCCAGCAGTTTGAATGGGTTCGATGGCTACACCTTC. Translated, it gives CASSLNGFDGYTF.